This TCR beta chain was retrieved from a study of blood T cell repertoires in COVID-19. Study details: Samples of COVID-19 (acute and convalescent) were obtained from the United States, Italy and Spain.

Profiling relied on immunoSEQ multiplex PCR, and the TCRdb table lists in-frame clones only, not all of them. The sample records a few hundred thousand clones, 81% being singletons. The CDR3 extends over 15 amino acids. The junction had 7 bases not matched to a gene; V was cut back by 3 bases and J by 6 bases. The germline V gene encodes CDR1 SGHTA and CDR2 FQGNSA. This TCR was sampled from a human donor with acute or convalescent COVID-19. The donor label of this sample is uncertain. V gene TRBV7-2 combines with J gene TRBJ2-1; 8 bases are a match to TRBD2. The sample consisted of peripheral blood. The CDR3 region has the DNA TGTGCCAGCAGCTTGAGCGGGAGAAACATCAATGAGCAGTTCTTC. This encodes CASSLSGRNINEQFF.